This is a list of T cell receptor beta chains from one sample in a study of breast tumors, draining lymph nodes, adjacent tissues. MiXCR, applied by TCRdb to the multiplex PCR reads, yields one record per CDR3 protein. This table holds around 20,000 distinct CDR3 sequences, roughly 30% found once. The sequenced sample was breast tumor tissue. All receptors derive from a female donor with breast cancer. Some clones in this sample may be carry-over from other donors' samples. CDR3s include the opening cysteine and the closing phenylalanine or tryptophan. Clone size is shown for a subset of rows, as once, few, many or a class of expanded clone.

cdr3_aa | v_call | clone_size | j_call
CSASTSGYEQYF | TRBV20-1 | - | TRBJ2-7
CASSYPGTGGGYTF | TRBV6-6 | many | TRBJ1-2
CASSLGQINEKLFF | TRBV7-9 | many | TRBJ1-4
CASSVGREQYF | TRBV9 | - | TRBJ2-7
CASSFGGAGNTIYF | TRBV28 | - | TRBJ1-3
CASNDGGKVAQYF | TRBV19 | - | TRBJ2-3
CASSSTGTGTSGSSYEQYF | TRBV28 | many | TRBJ2-7
CASSQDNTGIIVNEQFF | TRBV4-3 | many | TRBJ2-1
CASSLGASGAQETQYF | TRBV5-1 | - | TRBJ2-5
CASSQDRETQYF | TRBV4-1 | - | TRBJ2-5
CASSSGWGRGTDTQYF | TRBV5-1 | many | TRBJ2-3
CASSFYLVSVTGELFF | TRBV12-3/TRBV12-4 | many | TRBJ2-2
CASRDPVGGNSPLHF | TRBV10-2 | - | TRBJ1-6
CSARDRLAGGQTQYF | TRBV20-1 | - | TRBJ2-5
CASSSDWRTGREQYF | TRBV6-5 | few | TRBJ2-7
CSPKQGARNEQFF | TRBV20-1 | many | TRBJ2-1
CASSPTRQGRSSYNSPLHF | TRBV6-5 | medium-sized | TRBJ1-6
CASSGRTGVPTDTQYF | TRBV25-1 | many | TRBJ2-3
CSARDNLGLAGVEQFF | TRBV20-1 | many | TRBJ2-1
CSVDEGEKLFF | TRBV29-1 | - | TRBJ1-4
CATSRDKSRGNQPQHF | TRBV15 | many | TRBJ1-5
CASSLQETPFYNSPLHF | TRBV7-9 | - | TRBJ1-6
CASSVEGGGDDEQYF | TRBV9 | - | TRBJ2-7
CAGSPKRLAGESYNEQFF | TRBV25-1 | few | TRBJ2-1
CASSLETGYEQYF | TRBV5-5 | many | TRBJ2-7
CASSSNTGTGPYEQYF | TRBV11-3 | - | TRBJ2-7
CSVDGGDEQYF | TRBV29-1 | - | TRBJ2-7
CASSSWMRDFSEQFF | TRBV12-3/TRBV12-4 | - | TRBJ2-1
CASSYEQGAGETQYF | TRBV28 | - | TRBJ2-5
CASSPGQGTNEKLFF | TRBV7-9 | - | TRBJ1-4
CASSQDLQGGYGYTF | TRBV4-3 | many | TRBJ1-2
CASSSVGEQFF | TRBV5-1 | large | TRBJ2-1
CSARRMAGFTDTQYF | TRBV20-1 | many | TRBJ2-3